Listed below are T cell receptor beta chains from one sample, sequenced in a study of T cells expressing NK-cell markers. One entry per CDR3 protein, without DNA, is what TCRdb gives after re-calling the 5' RACE reads. The data include a few hundred thousand distinct CDR3 sequences; the top ten clones carry 5.2%. Sequencing was carried out using blood T cells: a sorted CD56 or NKG2C T cell subset, CD4+ or CD8+ T cells, or bulk PBMC T cells (not recorded which). The receptor source for this set is a man aged 18 to 70 in good health. Both conserved end residues are part of each CDR3.

j_call v_call cdr3_aa
TRBJ1-6 TRBV2 CASTPDRASSSPLHF
TRBJ1-2 TRBV7-2 CASSLASRYGYTF
TRBJ2-2 TRBV6-1 CASSGWTGWAGELFF
TRBJ2-4 TRBV6-2/TRBV6-3 CASSYSPGGIQYF
TRBJ2-5 TRBV14 CASTPRLAGKETQYF
TRBJ1-2 TRBV12-3/TRBV12-4 CASSLQPYGYTF
TRBJ2-5 TRBV18 CASSPVRGPQETQYF
TRBJ1-2 TRBV7-8 CASSTDRLGGYTF
TRBJ2-5 TRBV5-1 CASSPGTSRGTQYF
TRBJ2-4 TRBV28 CASSLSSENIQYF
TRBJ1-6 TRBV6-2/TRBV6-3 CASSYGGISPLHF
TRBJ2-1 TRBV5-6 CASSGWTSGGPNEQFF
TRBJ2-3 TRBV6-5 CASSRSSGGATDTQYF
TRBJ1-1 TRBV7-9 CASSPAGPFGEAFF
TRBJ2-7 TRBV7-2 CASSFRQGASSYEQYF
TRBJ2-3 TRBV20-1 CSARDPNDSTDTQYF
TRBJ2-1 TRBV5-4 CASSHRGGDNEQFF
TRBJ1-5 TRBV5-5 CASSFGQPMEPQHF
TRBJ1-1 TRBV18 CASSPRWEINTEAFF
TRBJ1-2 TRBV2 CASSQRQGINYGYTF
TRBJ2-5 TRBV7-9 CASSLEHRKETQYF
TRBJ2-7 TRBV29-1 CSVKKAGEPYEQYF
TRBJ2-5 TRBV20-1 CSARPNTHRVLQETQYF
TRBJ2-7 TRBV4-2 CASSQDMRTRGEQYF
TRBJ2-7 TRBV10-3 CAISDLRGTGGRYEQYF
TRBJ2-7 TRBV28 CASSSPRDRAAYEQYF
TRBJ2-2 TRBV7-2 CASSPAVGNTGELFF
TRBJ2-7 TRBV5-1 CASSLAQVNGGAYEQYF
TRBJ2-7 TRBV7-9 CASSPRDRVDYEQYF
TRBJ1-1 TRBV5-5 CASSVAHMGQGEAFF
TRBJ2-7 TRBV2 CASRRTGIPYEQYF
TRBJ1-6 TRBV5-1 CATRTELSPLHF
TRBJ1-4 TRBV12-3/TRBV12-4 CASSPNRGRNEKLFF
TRBJ2-5 TRBV27 CASSLSGLAGAGQETQYF
TRBJ2-7 TRBV2 CASSARTGDHEQYF
TRBJ1-2 TRBV7-2 CASSVDQTGGVGYTF
TRBJ2-5 TRBV7-7 CASSRQDLGTQYF
TRBJ1-1 TRBV15 CATSRDQGLTEAFF
TRBJ1-1 TRBV12-3/TRBV12-4 CASSPTGRANTEAFF
TRBJ1-5 TRBV20-1 CSAIVPRQSNQPQHF
TRBJ2-3 TRBV5-1 CASSPDRAGGLTDTQYF
TRBJ2-3 TRBV3-1 CASSQDHPGLGTDTQYF
TRBJ2-1 TRBV9 CASSVAVAGRVNEQFF
TRBJ1-3 TRBV5-1 CASRETLSGNTIYF
TRBJ2-7 TRBV7-2 CASRPPAGNEQYF
TRBJ2-1 TRBV11-2 CASGGEGLAVGDEQFF
TRBJ2-2 TRBV29-1 CSVKGQGPGGTGELFF
TRBJ2-1 TRBV20-1 CSARPGYLAGSYNEQFF
TRBJ2-3 TRBV5-6 CASSGRGRGTDTQYF
TRBJ2-1 TRBV13 CASSPLRGGGAPYNEQFF
TRBJ1-1 TRBV12-3/TRBV12-4 CASGFGNKPFF
TRBJ2-1 TRBV14 CASSQAQGVKYNEQFF